This TCR beta chain comes out of a study of shared clonotypes between healthy human individuals. Authors' processing steps: ImmunoSEQ only sent back junction sequences with no quality scores, so filtering was done differently. Profiling relied on immunoSEQ multiplex PCR, and the TCRdb table lists in-frame clones only, not all of them. The DNA was the basis for D and trimming; V, J and clone size are from that table. The table records 2 million to 2.5 million clones, 85% to 95% of them present only once. Comment on this clone: What it binds is not known.

Notes on the study in general: Researchers sampled blood only, noting tissue repertoires likely differ.

Germline V CDR1 and CDR2: LGHNA, YSLEER. After removal of 1 base from V and 7 bases from J, the junction contained 4 bases not matched to a gene. There are 15 residues in the CDR3. Every donor was a Caucasian adult from Nashville, Tennessee. Sequenced sample: naive CD4+ T cells from PBMCs. Subset specified: CD45RA+ positively selected. This sequence originates from a man aged 18 to 30 in good health. Some clones in this sample may be carry-over from other donors' samples. V and J are TRBV4-3 and TRBJ2-2, with 9 bases aligning to TRBD1. The DNA of the CDR3 is TGCGCCAGCAGCCAAGCGGGACAGGGCGGCGGGGAGCTGTTTTTT. Translated, it gives CASSQAGQGGGELFF.